Listed below are T cell receptor beta chains from one sample, sequenced in a study of CD8+ T cells in alopecia areata. Generated by immunoSEQ multiplex PCR, the TCRdb table keeps only in-frame clones and is missing some. The table shows tens of thousands of clones, with around half occurring only once. Sequenced sample: CD4+ Tregs sorted from blood. The receptors here all came from a human donor with alopecia areata. CDR3s include the opening cysteine and the closing phenylalanine or tryptophan. The D gene is left open where the match is weak. A row's size may be missing; if present it is once, few, many or a size class.

size	length	V	D	J	CDR3	DNA
few	10	TRBV20-1	NA	TRBJ2-1	CSAISNEQFF	TGCAGTGCTATTAGCAATGAGCAGTTCTTC
NA	14	TRBV5-1	NA	TRBJ2-7	CASSSRTVTYEQYF	TGCGCCAGCAGCTCCCGGACTGTCACCTACGAGCAGTACTTC
NA	16	TRBV28	TRBD2	TRBJ2-2	CASSFLLGAGVGELFF	TGTGCCAGCAGTTTCCTTTTGGGAGCGGGAGTCGGGGAGCTGTTTTTT
few	15	TRBV5-1	TRBD1	TRBJ2-4	CASSLSRGIENIQYF	TGCGCCAGCAGCTTATCCAGGGGGATTGAAAACATTCAGTACTTC
few	15	TRBV19	NA	TRBJ2-2	CASSGRVRAAGELFF	TGTGCCAGTAGTGGGCGGGTCAGGGCTGCCGGGGAGCTGTTTTTT
NA	14	TRBV4-3	NA	TRBJ2-7	CASSQYGGSYEQYF	TGCGCCAGCAGCCAATACGGAGGTTCCTACGAGCAGTACTTC
few	15	TRBV18	TRBD1	TRBJ1-6	CASSRQGFGDSPLHF	TGTGCCAGCTCACGACAGGGGTTTGGGGATTCACCCCTCCACTTT
NA	16	TRBV7-8	NA	TRBJ2-5	CASSPRSGSLFETQYF	TGTGCCAGCAGCCCCCGGTCGGGCTCCTTGTTTGAGACCCAGTACTTC
NA	14	TRBV7-3	NA	TRBJ1-2	CASSLMGGAYGYTF	TGTGCCAGCAGCTTAATGGGAGGGGCCTATGGCTACACCTTC
NA	12	TRBV28	NA	TRBJ2-7	CASSSPPYEQYF	TGTGCCAGCAGTTCCCCCCCTTACGAGCAGTACTTC
NA	13	TRBV29-1	TRBD1	TRBJ1-1	CSVAFSGGTEAFF	TGCAGCGTTGCATTTTCAGGGGGCACTGAAGCTTTCTTT
NA	16	TRBV10-3	TRBD1	TRBJ2-3	CATSPRQGVGADTQYF	TGTGCCACCTCACCGCGACAGGGGGTAGGCGCAGATACGCAGTATTTT
NA	11	TRBV5-6	NA	TRBJ2-1	CASTFNNEQFF	TGTGCCAGCACCTTTAACAATGAGCAGTTCTTC
few	16	TRBV29-1	NA	TRBJ1-1	CSVDKRFEAGRSEAFF	TGCAGCGTTGATAAAAGGTTCGAGGCCGGCCGGAGTGAAGCTTTCTTT
few	14	TRBV30	TRBD2	TRBJ2-1	CAWSVGLEYNEQFF	TGTGCCTGGAGTGTTGGACTAGAATACAATGAGCAGTTCTTC
NA	15	TRBV28	NA	TRBJ1-2	CASSFLQGQNYGYTF	TGTGCCAGCAGTTTTCTGCAGGGCCAGAACTATGGCTACACCTTC
NA	16	TRBV5-1	NA	TRBJ2-1	CASSPITGKFYNEQFF	TGCGCCAGCAGCCCTATTACAGGGAAATTCTACAATGAGCAGTTCTTC
few	14	TRBV7-9	NA	TRBJ2-3	CASIWRGPTDTQYF	TGTGCCAGCATTTGGCGGGGCCCCACAGATACGCAGTATTTT
few	15	TRBV18	TRBD1	TRBJ2-4	CASSPLGGQGHIQYF	TGTGCCAGCTCACCGCTCGGGGGACAGGGTCACATTCAGTACTTC
medium-sized	14	TRBV30	NA	TRBJ2-2	CAWRDPGHTGELFF	TGTGCCTGGAGGGACCCGGGACACACCGGGGAGCTGTTTTTT
few	13	TRBV5-1	NA	TRBJ2-2	CASSPGHTGELFF	TGCGCCAGCAGCCCGGGACATACCGGGGAGCTGTTTTTT
few	15	TRBV7-9	NA	TRBJ2-5	CASSSGTGALREQYF	TGTGCCAGCAGCTCCGGGACGGGAGCCCTCAGGGAGCAGTACTTC
NA	13	TRBV6-4	NA	TRBJ1-2	CASSDSRGSGYTF	TGTGCCAGCAGTGACTCAAGAGGGTCTGGCTACACCTTC
NA	14	TRBV15	NA	TRBJ2-1	CATSRDRSRDEQFF	TGTGCCACCAGCAGAGATCGGAGCAGGGATGAGCAGTTCTTC
NA	12	TRBV10-3	NA	TRBJ2-5	CAISADRGNQYF	TGTGCCATCAGTGCCGATAGGGGCAACCAGTACTTC
NA	15	TRBV6-5	NA	TRBJ1-3	CASSPVLLSGNTIYF	TGTGCCAGCAGTCCTGTACTTCTTTCTGGAAACACCATATATTTT
few	13	TRBV5-1	NA	TRBJ1-2	CASSGRQNYGYTF	TGCGCCAGCAGCGGGAGACAGAACTATGGCTACACCTTC
once	13	TRBV7-2	NA	TRBJ2-3	CASSYRGLGTQYF	TGTGCCAGCAGCTATCGGGGCTTGGGAACGCAGTATTTT
NA	18	TRBV18	TRBD2	TRBJ2-6	CASSTRTSGISGANVLTF	TGTGCCAGCTCAACCAGGACTAGCGGGATCTCTGGGGCCAACGTCCTGACTTTC
NA	12	TRBV14	NA	TRBJ2-5	CASSQGAETQYF	TGTGCCAGCAGCCAAGGGGCAGAGACCCAGTACTTC
NA	17	TRBV4-1	TRBD2	TRBJ2-2	CASSQDPSGGIAGELFF	TGCGCCAGCAGCCAAGATCCTAGCGGGGGAATTGCCGGGGAGCTGTTTTTT
few	13	TRBV7-9	TRBD1	TRBJ2-7	CASSRDRDHEQYF	TGTGCCAGCAGCCGGGACAGGGACCACGAGCAGTACTTC
NA	13	TRBV6-5	NA	TRBJ1-2	CASSSTAPYGYTF	TGTGCCAGCAGCTCGACAGCCCCATATGGCTACACCTTC
NA	13	TRBV5-4	TRBD1	TRBJ2-2	CASKKGTGGELFF	TGTGCCAGCAAAAAGGGGACAGGCGGGGAGCTGTTTTTT
few	15	TRBV7-2	TRBD1	TRBJ1-1	CASSLEGTVNTEAFF	TGTGCCAGCAGCTTAGAGGGGACAGTGAACACTGAAGCTTTCTTT